These T cell receptor beta chains were read from a single sample in a study of blood T cell repertoires in COVID-19. TCRdb's copy holds only in-frame clones and misses some; the assay was immunoSEQ multiplex PCR. The data show approximately 350,000 clones, 70% to 90% seen once. Sequencing was performed on peripheral blood. These receptors originate from an older woman with COVID-19, enrolled during active disease. Each CDR3 is given without its conserved first and last residue. The order of the fields is V gene, J gene, CDR3 length, D gene, CDR3 protein. D genes are given only for firm matches.

>TRBV6-1|TRBJ1-5|11|-
ASSERGDQPQH
>TRBV19|TRBJ2-2|11|-
ASSATGTGELF
>TRBV18|TRBJ2-6|15|-
ASSPRDSSRGANVLT
>TRBV9|TRBJ1-1|13|-
ASSRRQEPNTEAF
>TRBV10-3|TRBJ2-1|13|-
AISERRGEGNEQF
>TRBV9|TRBJ1-2|13|-
ASSVEVQGHYGYT
>TRBV4-3|TRBJ2-1|12|-
ASSPMTEPNEQF
>TRBV10-1|TRBJ2-3|17|TRBD2
ASSESVTSGGVVTDTQY
>TRBV7-2|TRBJ2-3|13|-
ASSPGTPSTDTQY
>TRBV5-1|TRBJ1-1|12|-
ASSPGRGRPEAF
>TRBV30|TRBJ2-7|10|TRBD1
AWDRDSYEQY
>TRBV28|TRBJ1-2|11|-
ASSLVGARGYT
>TRBV6-4|TRBJ1-5|11|-
ASSASGDQPQH
>TRBV6-4|TRBJ1-2|16|-
AREKRGRGTGPMNGYT
>TRBV3-1/TRBV3-2|TRBJ2-2|11|-
ASSHSTTGELF
>TRBV15|TRBJ1-4|14|-
ATSRAGTPGREKLF
>TRBV29-1|TRBJ2-2|12|TRBD1
SVGRTGSTGELF
>TRBV3-1/TRBV3-2|TRBJ1-2|11|-
ASSQVTRNGYT
>TRBV30|TRBJ2-7|11|-
AWSVQVGVEQY
>TRBV19|TRBJ1-4|11|TRBD1
ATGTGANEKLF
>TRBV5-5|TRBJ2-5|11|-
ASSFKMGETQY
>TRBV11-2|TRBJ1-1|14|TRBD1
ASSLANRGSYTEAF
>TRBV6-1|TRBJ2-7|14|TRBD2
ASSELAGDPGGEQY
>TRBV11-2|TRBJ2-3|14|TRBD2
ASGSGLAYSTDTQY
>TRBV6-6|TRBJ1-2|10|-
ASSFDIKGYT
>TRBV30|TRBJ1-5|13|TRBD1
AWSVGGGSNQPQH
>TRBV19|TRBJ1-5|13|-
ASSKGSAVNQPQH
>TRBV4-1|TRBJ1-2|14|TRBD1
ASSHWTGLTIYGYT
>TRBV10-1|TRBJ2-3|14|TRBD2
ASSEWASGGADTQY
>TRBV5-6|TRBJ1-1|17|-
ASSHLGPDRHKSNTEAF
>TRBV7-9|TRBJ1-5|15|-
ASSRGRLGASNQPQH